The present T cell receptor (beta chain) was sequenced within a study of blood T cell repertoires in COVID-19. Across the study: PBMCs, B-cell-depleted T cells, or T cells provided the cDNA or gDNA that made up the material.

In the original processing: It was from reference gene primer amplification that nucleated cell counts were estimated. The repertoire was sequenced with immunoSEQ multiplex PCR; TCRdb's copy has only in-frame clones and lacks some. V and J calls and clone size are those listed in that table; D and trimming were worked out from the DNA. The data contain 300,000 or so clones, roughly 89% of them singletons. Trimming at V came to 3 bases and at J to 8 bases, leaving 10 bases not matched to a gene. CDR3 size: 16 residues. Per germline, CDR1 SNHLY and CDR2 FYNNEI. Individuals aged roughly 18 to 95 years were recruited from roughly 23 US areas. Cohort placement rested on clinical history that participants reported themselves.

The sequenced sample consisted of PBMCs or T cells enriched from blood (not recorded which). The sequence came from a woman aged 50 to 60 who had been exposed to COVID-19. The chain is built from TRBV2 and TRBJ2-1, with TRBD2 identical over 10 bases. CDR3 residues: CASSERERGGRDEQFF. CDR3 in DNA: TGTGCCAGCAGTGAGAGGGAGCGGGGGGGCCGGGATGAGCAGTTCTTC.